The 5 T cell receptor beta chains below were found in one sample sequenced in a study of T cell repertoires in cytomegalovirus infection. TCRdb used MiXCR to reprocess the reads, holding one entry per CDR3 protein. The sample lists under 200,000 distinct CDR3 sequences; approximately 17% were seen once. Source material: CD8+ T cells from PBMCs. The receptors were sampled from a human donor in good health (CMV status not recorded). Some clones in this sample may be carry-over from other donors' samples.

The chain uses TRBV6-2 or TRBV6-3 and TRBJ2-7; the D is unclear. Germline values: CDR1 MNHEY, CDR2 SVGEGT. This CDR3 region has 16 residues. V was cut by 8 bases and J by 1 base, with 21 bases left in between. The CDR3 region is CASAPAAFGNSYEQYF. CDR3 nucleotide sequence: TGTGCCAGCGCCCCCGCGGCGTTTGGGAATTCCTACGAGCAGTACTTC.

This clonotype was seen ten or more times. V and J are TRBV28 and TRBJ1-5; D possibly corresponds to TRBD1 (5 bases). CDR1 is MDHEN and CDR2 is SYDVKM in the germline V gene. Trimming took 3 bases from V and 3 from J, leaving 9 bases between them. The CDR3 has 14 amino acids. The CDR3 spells CASSFRGNNQPQHF. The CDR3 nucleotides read TGTGCCAGCAGTTTCCGGGGCAACAATCAGCCCCAGCATTTT.

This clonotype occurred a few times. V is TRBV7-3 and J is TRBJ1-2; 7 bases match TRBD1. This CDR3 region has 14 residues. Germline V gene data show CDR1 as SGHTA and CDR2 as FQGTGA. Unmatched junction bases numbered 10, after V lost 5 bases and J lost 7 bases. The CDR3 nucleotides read TGTGCCAGCAGCCTAGGGACAGATCTACGTGGCTACACCTTC. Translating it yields CASSLGTDLRGYTF.

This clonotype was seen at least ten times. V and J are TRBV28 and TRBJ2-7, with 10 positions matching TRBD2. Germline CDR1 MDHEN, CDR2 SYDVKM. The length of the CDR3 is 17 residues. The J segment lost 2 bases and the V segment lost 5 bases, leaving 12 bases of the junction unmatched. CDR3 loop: CASSSQREGLSAYEQYF. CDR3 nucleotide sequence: TGTGCCAGCAGTAGCCAGCGGGAGGGCCTCTCGGCCTACGAGCAGTACTTC.

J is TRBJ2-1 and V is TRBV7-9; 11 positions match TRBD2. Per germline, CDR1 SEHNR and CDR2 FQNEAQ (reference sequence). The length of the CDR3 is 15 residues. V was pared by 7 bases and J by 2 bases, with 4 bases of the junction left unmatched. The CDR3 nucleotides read TGTGCCAGCACCGAACTAGCGGGAGCCTACAATGAGCAGTTCTTC. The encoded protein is CASTELAGAYNEQFF.